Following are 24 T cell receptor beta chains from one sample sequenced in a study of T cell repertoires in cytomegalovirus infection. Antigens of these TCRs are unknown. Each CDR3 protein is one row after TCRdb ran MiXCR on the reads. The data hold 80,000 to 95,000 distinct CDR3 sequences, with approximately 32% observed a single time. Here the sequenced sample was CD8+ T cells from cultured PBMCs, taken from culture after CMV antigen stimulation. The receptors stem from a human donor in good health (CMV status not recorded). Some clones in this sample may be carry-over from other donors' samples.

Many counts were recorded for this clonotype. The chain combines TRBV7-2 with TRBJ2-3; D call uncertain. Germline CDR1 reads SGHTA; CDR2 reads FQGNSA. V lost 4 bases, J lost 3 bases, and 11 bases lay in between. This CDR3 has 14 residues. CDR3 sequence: CASSSLTGTDTQYF. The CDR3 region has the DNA TGTGCCAGCAGCTCTTTAACTGGGACAGATACGCAGTATTTT.

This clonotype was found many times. The DNA for the CDR3 is TGTGCCAGCAGCAACGAGGCGGGATACACAGATACGCAGTATTTT. The encoded protein is CASSNEAGYTDTQYF. This rearrangement joins TRBV6-5 to TRBJ2-3; maybe TRBD2 (6 bases). V was clipped by 6 bases and J by 2 bases, with 15 bases between them. Germline CDR1 MNHEY, CDR2 SVGAGI. This CDR3 contains 15 residues.

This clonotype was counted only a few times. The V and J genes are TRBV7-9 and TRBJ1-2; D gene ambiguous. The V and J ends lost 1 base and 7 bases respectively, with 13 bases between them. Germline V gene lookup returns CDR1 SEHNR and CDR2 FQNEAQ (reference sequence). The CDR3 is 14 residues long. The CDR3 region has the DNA TGTGCCAGCAGCTTAGGGAAGTTTACCTCTGGCTACACCTTC. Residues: CASSLGKFTSGYTF.

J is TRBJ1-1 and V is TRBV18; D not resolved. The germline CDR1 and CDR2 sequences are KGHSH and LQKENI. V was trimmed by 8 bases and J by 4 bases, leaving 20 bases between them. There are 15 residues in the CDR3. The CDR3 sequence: CASIPQWGRVTEAFF. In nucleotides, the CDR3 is TGTGCCAGCATACCGCAGTGGGGAAGGGTCACTGAAGCTTTCTTT.

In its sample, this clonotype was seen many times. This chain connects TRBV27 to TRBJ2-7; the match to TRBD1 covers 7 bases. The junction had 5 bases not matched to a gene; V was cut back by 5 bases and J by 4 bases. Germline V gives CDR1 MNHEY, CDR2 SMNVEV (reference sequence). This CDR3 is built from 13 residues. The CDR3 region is CASSRQGNYEQYF. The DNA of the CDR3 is TGTGCCAGCAGTCGACAGGGAAATTACGAGCAGTACTTC.

The CDR3 sequence is CASSAPGPLGTDTQYF. DNA of the CDR3: TGTGCCAGCAGTGCCCCAGGGCCCTTAGGCACAGATACGCAGTATTTT. The genes are TRBV6-8 and TRBJ2-3; D may be TRBD1 (5 bases). The CDR3 contains 16 residues. Deletions cut 5 bases from V and 1 base from J, with 16 bases between. Looked up from germline, CDR1 is MNHGY and CDR2 is SAAAGT.

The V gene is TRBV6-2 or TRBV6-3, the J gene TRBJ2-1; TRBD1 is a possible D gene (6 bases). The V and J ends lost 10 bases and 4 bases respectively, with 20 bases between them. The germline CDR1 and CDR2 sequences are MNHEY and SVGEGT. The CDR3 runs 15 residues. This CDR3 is CATQQGSVGYNEQFF. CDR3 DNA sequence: TGTGCCACCCAACAGGGCAGCGTGGGATACAATGAGCAGTTCTTC.

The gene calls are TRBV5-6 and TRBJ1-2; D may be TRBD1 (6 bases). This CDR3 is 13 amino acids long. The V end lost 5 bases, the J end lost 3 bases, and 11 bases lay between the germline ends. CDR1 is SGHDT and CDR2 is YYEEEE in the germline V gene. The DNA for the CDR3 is TGTGCCAGCAGGAACAAGGGGGACTATGGCTACACCTTC. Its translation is CASRNKGDYGYTF.

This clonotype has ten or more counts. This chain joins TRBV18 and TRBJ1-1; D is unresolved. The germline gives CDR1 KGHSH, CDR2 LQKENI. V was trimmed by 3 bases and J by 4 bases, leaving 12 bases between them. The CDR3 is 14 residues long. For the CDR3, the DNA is TGTGCCAGCTCACCCTCGACATCTCGCACTGAAGCTTTCTTT. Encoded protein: CASSPSTSRTEAFF.

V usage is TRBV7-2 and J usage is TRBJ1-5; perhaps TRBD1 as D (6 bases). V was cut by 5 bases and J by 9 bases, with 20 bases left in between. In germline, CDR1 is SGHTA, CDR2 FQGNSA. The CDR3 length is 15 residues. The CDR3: CASSPFEGVEWPQHF. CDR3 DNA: TGTGCCAGCAGCCCCTTTGAGGGGGTGGAATGGCCCCAGCATTTT.

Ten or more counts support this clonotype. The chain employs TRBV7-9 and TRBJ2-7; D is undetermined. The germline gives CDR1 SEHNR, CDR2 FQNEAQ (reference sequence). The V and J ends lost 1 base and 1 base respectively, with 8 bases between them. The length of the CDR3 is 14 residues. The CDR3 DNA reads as TGTGCCAGCAGCTTAGACGGTAAATCCTACGAGCAGTACTTC. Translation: CASSLDGKSYEQYF.

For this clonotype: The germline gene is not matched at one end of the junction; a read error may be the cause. The CDR3: CARSLAGRLSGNTIYF. The CDR3 nucleotides are TGTGCCAGAAGCTTGGCCGGCAGGCTCTCTGGAAACACCATATATTTT. The J gene is TRBJ1-3, the V gene TRBV5-6; D is undetermined. Germline-derived CDR1 and CDR2 are SGHDT and YYEEEE. The CDR3 consists of 16 residues.

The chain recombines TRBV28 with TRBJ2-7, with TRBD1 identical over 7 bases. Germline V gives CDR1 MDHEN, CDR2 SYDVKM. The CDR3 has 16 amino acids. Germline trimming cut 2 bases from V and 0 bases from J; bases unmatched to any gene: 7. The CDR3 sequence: CASSLIWDSYSYEQYF. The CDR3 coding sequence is TGTGCCAGCAGTTTAATTTGGGACAGTTACTCCTACGAGCAGTACTTC.

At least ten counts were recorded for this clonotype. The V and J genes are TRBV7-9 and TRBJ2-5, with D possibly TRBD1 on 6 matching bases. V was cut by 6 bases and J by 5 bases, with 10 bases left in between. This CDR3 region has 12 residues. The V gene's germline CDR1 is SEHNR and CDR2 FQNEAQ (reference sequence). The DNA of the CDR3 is TGTGCCAGCAGGGAGAGGGGGGAGACCCAGTACTTC. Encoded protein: CASRERGETQYF.

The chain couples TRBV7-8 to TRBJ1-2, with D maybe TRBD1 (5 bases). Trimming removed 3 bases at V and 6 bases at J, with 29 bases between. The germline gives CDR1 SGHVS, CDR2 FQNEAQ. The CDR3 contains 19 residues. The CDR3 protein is CASSFIRVPGADFWHGYTF. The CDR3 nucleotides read TGTGCCAGCAGCTTTATTCGGGTACCCGGGGCAGATTTTTGGCATGGCTACACCTTC. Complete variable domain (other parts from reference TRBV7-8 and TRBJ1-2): GAGVSQSPRYKVAKRGQDVALRCDPISGHVSLFWYQQALGQGPEFLTYFQNEAQLDKSGLPSDRFFAERPEGSVSTLKIQRTQQEDSAVYLCASSFIRVPGADFWHGYTFGSGTRLTVV.

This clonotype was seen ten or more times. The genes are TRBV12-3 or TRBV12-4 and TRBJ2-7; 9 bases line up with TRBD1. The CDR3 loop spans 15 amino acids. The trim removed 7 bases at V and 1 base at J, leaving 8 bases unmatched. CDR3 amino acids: CASTKRQGGSYEQYF. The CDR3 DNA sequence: TGTGCCAGCACAAAAAGACAGGGGGGTTCCTACGAGCAGTACTTC.

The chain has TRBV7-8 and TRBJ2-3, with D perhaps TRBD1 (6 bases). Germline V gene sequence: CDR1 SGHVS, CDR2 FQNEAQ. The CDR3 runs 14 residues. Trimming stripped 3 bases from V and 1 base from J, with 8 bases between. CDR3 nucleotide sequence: TGTGCCAGCAGCTTCTGGACAGGCACAGATACGCAGTATTTT. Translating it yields CASSFWTGTDTQYF.

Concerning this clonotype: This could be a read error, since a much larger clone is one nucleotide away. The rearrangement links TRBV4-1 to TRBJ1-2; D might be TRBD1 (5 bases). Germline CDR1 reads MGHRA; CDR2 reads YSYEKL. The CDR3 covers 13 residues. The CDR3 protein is CAGSEQVDYGYTF. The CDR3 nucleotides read TGCGCCGGCAGCGAACAGGTGGACTATGGCTACACCTTC.

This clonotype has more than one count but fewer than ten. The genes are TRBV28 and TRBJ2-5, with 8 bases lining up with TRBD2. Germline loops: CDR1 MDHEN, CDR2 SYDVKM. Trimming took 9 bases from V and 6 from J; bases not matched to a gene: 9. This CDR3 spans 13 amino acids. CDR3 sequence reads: CASLPRGGQTQYF. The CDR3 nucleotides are TGTGCCAGTCTTCCACGGGGGGGACAGACCCAGTACTTC.

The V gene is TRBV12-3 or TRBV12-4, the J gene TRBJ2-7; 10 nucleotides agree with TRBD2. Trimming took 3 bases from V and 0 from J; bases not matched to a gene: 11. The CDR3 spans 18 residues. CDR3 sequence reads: CASSFTVAGGPSSYEQYF. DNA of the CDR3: TGTGCCAGCAGTTTCACGGTAGCGGGGGGCCCGAGCTCCTACGAGCAGTACTTC.

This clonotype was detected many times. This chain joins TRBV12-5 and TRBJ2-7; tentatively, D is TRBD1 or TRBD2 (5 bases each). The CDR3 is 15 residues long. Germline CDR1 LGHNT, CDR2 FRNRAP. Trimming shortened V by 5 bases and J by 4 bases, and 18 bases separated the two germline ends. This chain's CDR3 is CASGRFHGDQYEQYF. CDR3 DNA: TGTGCTAGTGGTCGGTTCCACGGGGACCAATACGAGCAGTACTTC.

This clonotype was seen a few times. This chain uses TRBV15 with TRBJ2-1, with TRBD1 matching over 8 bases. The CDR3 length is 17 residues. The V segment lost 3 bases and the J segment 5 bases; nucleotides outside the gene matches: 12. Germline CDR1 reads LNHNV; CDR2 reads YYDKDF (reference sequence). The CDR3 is CATSSIADRGLHNEQFF. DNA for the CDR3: TGTGCCACCAGCAGTATCGCCGACAGGGGCCTCCACAATGAGCAGTTCTTC.

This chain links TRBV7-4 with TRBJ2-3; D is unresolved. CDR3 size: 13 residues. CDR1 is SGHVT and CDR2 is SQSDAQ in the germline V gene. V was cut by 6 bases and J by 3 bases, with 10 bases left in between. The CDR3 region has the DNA TGTGCCAGCAGGTTAAGGGATACAGATACGCAGTATTTT. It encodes CASRLRDTDTQYF.

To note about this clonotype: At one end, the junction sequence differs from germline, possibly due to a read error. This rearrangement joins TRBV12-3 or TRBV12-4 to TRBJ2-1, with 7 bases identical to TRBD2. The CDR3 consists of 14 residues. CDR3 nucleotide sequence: TGTGCCAGCTCCAATCACGATACCGGGACTACCTTTTCTTTC. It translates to CASSNHDTGTTFSF.